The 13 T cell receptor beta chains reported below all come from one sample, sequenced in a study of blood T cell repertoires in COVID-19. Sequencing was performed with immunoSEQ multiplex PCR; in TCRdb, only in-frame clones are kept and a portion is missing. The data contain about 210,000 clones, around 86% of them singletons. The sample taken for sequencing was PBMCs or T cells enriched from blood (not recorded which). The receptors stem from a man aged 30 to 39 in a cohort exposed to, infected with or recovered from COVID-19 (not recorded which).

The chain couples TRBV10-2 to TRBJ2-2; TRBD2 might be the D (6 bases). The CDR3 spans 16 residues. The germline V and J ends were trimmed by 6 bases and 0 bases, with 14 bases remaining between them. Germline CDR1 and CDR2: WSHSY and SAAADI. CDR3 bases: TGCGCCAGCAGCGCACTGGGACTGTCGAACACCGGGGAGCTGTTTTTT. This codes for CASSALGLSNTGELFF.

This CDR3 reads CASSPGWNTEAFF. The CDR3 DNA reads TGTGCCAGCAGCCCTGGCTGGAACACTGAAGCTTTCTTT. The V call is TRBV6-4, the J call TRBJ1-1; D remains ambiguous. Germline V gene data show CDR1 as MRHNA and CDR2 as SNTAGT. This CDR3 is 13 amino acids long. V lost 6 bases to trimming and J lost 1 base, with 9 bases between them.

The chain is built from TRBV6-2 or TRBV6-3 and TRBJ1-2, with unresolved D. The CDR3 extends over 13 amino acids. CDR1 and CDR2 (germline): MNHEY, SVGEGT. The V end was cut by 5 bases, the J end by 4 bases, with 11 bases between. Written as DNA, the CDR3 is TGTGCCAGCAGTCCGACGGACTCCTATGGCTACACCTTC. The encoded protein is CASSPTDSYGYTF.

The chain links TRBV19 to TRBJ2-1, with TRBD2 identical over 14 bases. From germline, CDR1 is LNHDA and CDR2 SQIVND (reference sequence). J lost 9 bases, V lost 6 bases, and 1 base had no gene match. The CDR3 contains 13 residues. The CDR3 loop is CASSGLAGGEQFF. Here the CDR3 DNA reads TGTGCCAGTAGCGGACTAGCGGGAGGTGAGCAGTTCTTC. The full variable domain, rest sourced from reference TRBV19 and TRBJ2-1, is DGGITQSPKYLFRKEGQNVTLSCEQNLNHDAMYWYRQDPGQGLRLIYYSQIVNDFQKGDIAEGYSVSREKKESFPLTVTSAQKNPTAFYLCASSGLAGGEQFFGPGTRLTVL.

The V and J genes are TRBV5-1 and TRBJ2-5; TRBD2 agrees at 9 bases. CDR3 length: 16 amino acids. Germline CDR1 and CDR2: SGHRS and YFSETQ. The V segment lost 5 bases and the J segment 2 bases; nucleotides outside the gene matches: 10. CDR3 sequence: CASSFFPTSGQETQYF. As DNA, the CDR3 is TGCGCCAGCAGTTTCTTCCCGACTAGCGGACAAGAGACCCAGTACTTC.

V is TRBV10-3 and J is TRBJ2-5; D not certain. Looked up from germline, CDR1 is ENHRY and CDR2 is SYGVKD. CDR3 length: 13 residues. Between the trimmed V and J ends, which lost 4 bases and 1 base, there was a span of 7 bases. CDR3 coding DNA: TGTGCCATCAGTGTGCCGGGCCAAGAGACCCAGTACTTC. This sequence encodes CAISVPGQETQYF.

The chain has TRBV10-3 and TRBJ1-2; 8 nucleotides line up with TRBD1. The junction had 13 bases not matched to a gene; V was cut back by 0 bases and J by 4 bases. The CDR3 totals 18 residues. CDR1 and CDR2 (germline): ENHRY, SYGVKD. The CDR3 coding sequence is TGTGCCATCAGTGAGTCCAGGACAGGGAGGGGAACGGCCTATGGCTACACCTTC. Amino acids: CAISESRTGRGTAYGYTF.

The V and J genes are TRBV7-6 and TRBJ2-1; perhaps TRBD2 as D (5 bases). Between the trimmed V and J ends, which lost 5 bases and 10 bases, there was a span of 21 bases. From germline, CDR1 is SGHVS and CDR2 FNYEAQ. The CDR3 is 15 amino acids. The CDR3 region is CASSLLSNLASEQFF. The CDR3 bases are TGTGCCAGCAGCCTTTTGTCGAATCTAGCAAGCGAGCAGTTCTTC.

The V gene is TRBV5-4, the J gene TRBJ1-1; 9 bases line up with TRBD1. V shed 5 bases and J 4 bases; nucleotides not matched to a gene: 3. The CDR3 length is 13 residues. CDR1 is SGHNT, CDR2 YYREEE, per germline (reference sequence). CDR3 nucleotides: TGTGCCAGCAGGGGGGACAGGGTCACTGAAGCTTTCTTT. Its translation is CASRGDRVTEAFF.

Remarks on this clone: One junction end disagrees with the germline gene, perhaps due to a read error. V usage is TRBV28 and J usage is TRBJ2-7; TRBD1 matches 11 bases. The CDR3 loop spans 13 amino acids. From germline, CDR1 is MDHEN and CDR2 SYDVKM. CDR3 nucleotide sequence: TGTGCCAGCAGGAATACACCGGGACAGGGGGGGGACTTC. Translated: CASRNTPGQGGDF.

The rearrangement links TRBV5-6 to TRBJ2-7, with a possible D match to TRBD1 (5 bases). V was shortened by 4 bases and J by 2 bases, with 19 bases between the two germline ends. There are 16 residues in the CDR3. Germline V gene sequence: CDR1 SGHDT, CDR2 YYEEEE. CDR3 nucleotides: TGTGCCAGCAGCGCACCGACGTGGGCCAGGGCCTACGAGCAGTACTTC. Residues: CASSAPTWARAYEQYF.

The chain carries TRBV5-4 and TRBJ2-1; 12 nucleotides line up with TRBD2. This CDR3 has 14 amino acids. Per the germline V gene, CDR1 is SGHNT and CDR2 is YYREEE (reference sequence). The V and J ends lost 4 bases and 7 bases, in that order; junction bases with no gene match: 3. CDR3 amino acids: CASSLGLAGNEQFF. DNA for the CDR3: TGTGCCAGCAGCCTAGGACTAGCGGGAAATGAGCAGTTCTTC.

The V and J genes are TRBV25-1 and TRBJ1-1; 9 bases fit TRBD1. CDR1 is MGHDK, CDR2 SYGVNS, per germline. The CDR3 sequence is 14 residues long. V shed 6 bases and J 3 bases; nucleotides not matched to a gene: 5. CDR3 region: CASSEQGAHTEAFF. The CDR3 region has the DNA TGTGCCAGCAGCGAACAGGGGGCTCACACTGAAGCTTTCTTT.